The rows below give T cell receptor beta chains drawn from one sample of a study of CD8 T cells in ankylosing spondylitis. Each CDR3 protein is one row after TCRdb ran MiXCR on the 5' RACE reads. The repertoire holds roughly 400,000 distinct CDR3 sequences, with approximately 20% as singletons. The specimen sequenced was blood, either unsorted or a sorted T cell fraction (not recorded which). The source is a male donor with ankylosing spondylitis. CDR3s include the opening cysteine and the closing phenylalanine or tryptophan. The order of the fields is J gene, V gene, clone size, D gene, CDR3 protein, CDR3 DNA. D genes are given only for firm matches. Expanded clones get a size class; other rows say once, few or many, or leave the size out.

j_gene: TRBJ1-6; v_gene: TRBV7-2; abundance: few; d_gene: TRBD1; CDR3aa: CASSFFPTGEINSPLHF; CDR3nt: TGTGCCAGCAGCTTCTTTCCTACAGGGGAAATTAATTCACCCCTCCACTTT
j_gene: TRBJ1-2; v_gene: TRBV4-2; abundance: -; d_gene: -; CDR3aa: CASSQVTSGDPYGYTF; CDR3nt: TGTGCCAGCAGCCAAGTAACGTCAGGGGATCCCTATGGCTACACCTTC
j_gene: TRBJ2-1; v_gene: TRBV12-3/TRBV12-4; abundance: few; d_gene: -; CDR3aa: CAVRENYNEQFF; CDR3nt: TGTGCCGTCAGGGAAAACTACAATGAGCAGTTCTTC
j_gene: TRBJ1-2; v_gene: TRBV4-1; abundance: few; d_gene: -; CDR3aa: CASSQDYGGGVGYTF; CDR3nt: TGCGCCAGCAGCCAAGATTATGGCGGGGGAGTCGGCTACACCTTC
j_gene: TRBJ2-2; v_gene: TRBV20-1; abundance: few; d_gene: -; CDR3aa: CSARETVRTTGELFF; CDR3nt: TGCAGTGCTAGAGAGACAGTTCGGACCACCGGGGAGCTGTTTTTT
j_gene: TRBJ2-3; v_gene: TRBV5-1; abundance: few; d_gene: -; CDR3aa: CASSGGQPVNVPDTQYF; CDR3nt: TGCGCCAGCAGCGGAGGACAGCCGGTCAACGTCCCAGATACGCAGTATTTT
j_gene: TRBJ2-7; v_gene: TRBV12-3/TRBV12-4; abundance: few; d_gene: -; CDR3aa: CASSRDTNEQYF; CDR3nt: TGTGCCAGCAGCCGGGACACTAACGAGCAGTACTTC
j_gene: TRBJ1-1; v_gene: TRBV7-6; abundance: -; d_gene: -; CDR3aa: CASNLRQREAFF; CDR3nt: TGTGCCAGCAACCTGAGACAGAGAGAAGCTTTCTTT
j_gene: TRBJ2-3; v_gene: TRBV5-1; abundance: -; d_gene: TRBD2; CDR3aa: CASSTDSAGSTDTQYF; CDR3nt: TGCGCCAGCAGCACCGACTCAGCGGGATCCACAGATACGCAGTATTTT
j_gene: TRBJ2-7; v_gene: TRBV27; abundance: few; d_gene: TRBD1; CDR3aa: CASSPRTGNYEQYF; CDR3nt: TGTGCCAGCAGTCCACGGACAGGGAACTACGAGCAGTACTTC
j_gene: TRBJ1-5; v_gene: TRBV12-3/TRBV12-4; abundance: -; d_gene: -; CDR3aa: CASTTGVKNQPQHF; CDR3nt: TGTGCCAGCACCACGGGTGTAAAAAATCAGCCCCAGCATTTT
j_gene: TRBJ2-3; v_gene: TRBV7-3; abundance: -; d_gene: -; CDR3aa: CASSLGGDTNTDTQYF; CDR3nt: TGTGCCAGCAGCTTAGGCGGGGACACAAACACAGATACGCAGTATTTT
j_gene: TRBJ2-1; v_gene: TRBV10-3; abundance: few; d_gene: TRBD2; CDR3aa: CAIEVSGRGYNEQFF; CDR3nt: TGTGCCATCGAAGTTAGCGGGAGAGGTTACAATGAGCAGTTCTTC
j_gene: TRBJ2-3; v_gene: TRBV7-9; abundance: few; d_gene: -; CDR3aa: CASRRSPGYSTDTQYF; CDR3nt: TGTGCCAGCAGAAGAAGCCCGGGATATAGCACAGATACGCAGTATTTT
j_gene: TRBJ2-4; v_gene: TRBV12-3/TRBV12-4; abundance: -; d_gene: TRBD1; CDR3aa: CASSLQGARNIQYF; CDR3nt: TGTGCCAGCAGTTTACAGGGGGCGCGGAACATTCAGTACTTC
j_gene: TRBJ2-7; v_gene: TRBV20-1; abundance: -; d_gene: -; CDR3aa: CSALDGFSYEQYF; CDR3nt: TGCAGTGCTTTGGACGGATTCTCCTACGAGCAGTACTTC
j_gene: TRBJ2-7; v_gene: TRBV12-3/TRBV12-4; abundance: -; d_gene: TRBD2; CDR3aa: CASTPGLAGIYEQYF; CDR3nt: TGTGCCAGCACCCCGGGACTAGCGGGGATCTACGAGCAGTACTTC
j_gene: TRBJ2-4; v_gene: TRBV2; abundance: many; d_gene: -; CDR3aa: CASGSKNIQYF; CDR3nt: TGTGCCAGCGGGAGCAAAAACATTCAGTACTTC
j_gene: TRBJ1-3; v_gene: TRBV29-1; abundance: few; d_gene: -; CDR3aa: CSAQGFSGNTIYF; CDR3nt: TGCAGCGCTCAGGGGTTCTCTGGAAACACCATATATTTT
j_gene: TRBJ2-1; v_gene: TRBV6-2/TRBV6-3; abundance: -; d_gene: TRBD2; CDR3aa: CASTPGGGTGTSGSRGVNEQFF; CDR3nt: TGTGCCAGCACCCCAGGGGGAGGGACCGGGACTAGCGGGAGTAGGGGTGTGAATGAGCAGTTCTTC
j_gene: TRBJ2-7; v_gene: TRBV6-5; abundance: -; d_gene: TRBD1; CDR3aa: CASSYQAGGRVGEQYF; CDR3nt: TGTGCCAGCAGTTACCAGGCAGGGGGTAGGGTAGGCGAGCAGTACTTC
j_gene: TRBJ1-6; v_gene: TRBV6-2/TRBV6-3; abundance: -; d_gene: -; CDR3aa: CASSMGSPLHF; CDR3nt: TGTGCCAGCAGTATGGGATCACCCCTCCACTTT
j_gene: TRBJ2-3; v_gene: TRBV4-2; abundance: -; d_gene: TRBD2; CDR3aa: CASSQVGLAGEDGDTDTQYF; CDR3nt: TGTGCCAGCAGCCAAGTGGGACTAGCGGGAGAAGATGGAGACACAGATACGCAGTATTTT
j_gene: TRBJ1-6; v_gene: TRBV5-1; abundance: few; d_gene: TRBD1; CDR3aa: CASSLGSGTGNSPLHF; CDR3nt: TGCGCCAGCAGCTTGGGCTCCGGGACAGGGAATTCACCCCTCCACTTT
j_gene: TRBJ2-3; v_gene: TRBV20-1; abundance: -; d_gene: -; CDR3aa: CSARPLAQYF; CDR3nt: TGCAGTGCTAGACCACTGGCGCAGTATTTT
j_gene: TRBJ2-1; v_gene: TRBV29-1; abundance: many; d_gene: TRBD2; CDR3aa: CSVSYTSGEQFF; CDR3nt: TGCAGCGTCTCCTATACTAGCGGCGAGCAGTTCTTC
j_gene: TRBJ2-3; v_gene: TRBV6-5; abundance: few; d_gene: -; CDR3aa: CASSYSMGMTQYF; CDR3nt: TGTGCCAGCAGTTACTCGATGGGGATGACGCAGTATTTT
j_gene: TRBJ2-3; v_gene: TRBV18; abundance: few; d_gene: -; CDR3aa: CASSLGLDGDTQYF; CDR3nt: TGTGCCAGCTCACTGGGCCTTGATGGGGATACGCAGTATTTT
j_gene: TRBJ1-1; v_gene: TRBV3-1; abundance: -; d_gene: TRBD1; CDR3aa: CASSQGGQGAEAFF; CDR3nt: TGTGCCAGCAGCCAAGGGGGTCAGGGGGCGGAAGCTTTCTTT
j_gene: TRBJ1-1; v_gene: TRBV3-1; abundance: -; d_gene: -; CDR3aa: CASSPFRTATQAFF; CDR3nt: TGTGCCAGCAGCCCGTTCCGGACTGCAACCCAAGCTTTCTTT
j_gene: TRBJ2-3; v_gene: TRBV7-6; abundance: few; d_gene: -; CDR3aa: CASSSRESTDTQYF; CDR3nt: TGTGCCAGCAGCTCCCGGGAAAGCACAGATACGCAGTATTTT
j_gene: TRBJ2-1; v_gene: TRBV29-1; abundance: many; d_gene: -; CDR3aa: CSAGRGGIYNEQFF; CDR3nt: TGCAGCGCCGGAAGGGGGGGGATTTACAATGAGCAGTTCTTC
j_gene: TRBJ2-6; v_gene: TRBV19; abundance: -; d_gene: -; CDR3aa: CASSIPQGNGANVLTF; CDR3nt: TGTGCCAGTAGTATCCCCCAGGGGAATGGGGCCAACGTCCTGACTTTC
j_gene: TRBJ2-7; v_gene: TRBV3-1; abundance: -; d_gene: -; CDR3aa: CASSQGLLTFPRLYEQYF; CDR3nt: TGTGCCAGCAGCCAGGGACTGCTTACGTTCCCTAGGCTATACGAGCAGTACTTC
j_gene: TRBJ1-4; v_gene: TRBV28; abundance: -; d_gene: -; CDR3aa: CASSLPLRGNEKLFF; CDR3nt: TGTGCCAGCAGTTTACCGCTAAGGGGCAATGAAAAACTGTTTTTT
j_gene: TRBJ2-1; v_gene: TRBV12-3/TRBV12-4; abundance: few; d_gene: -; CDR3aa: CASSFRNDHNEQFF; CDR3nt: TGTGCCAGCAGTTTTCGCAACGACCACAATGAGCAGTTCTTC
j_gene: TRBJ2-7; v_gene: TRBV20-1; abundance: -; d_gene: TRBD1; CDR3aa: CSVPDRVSYEQYF; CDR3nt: TGCAGTGTTCCTGACAGGGTCTCTTACGAGCAGTACTTC
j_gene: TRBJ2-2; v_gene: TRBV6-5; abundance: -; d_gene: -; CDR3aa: CASSYGRGSANTGELFF; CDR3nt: TGTGCCAGCAGTTACGGTCGGGGGTCCGCGAACACCGGGGAGCTGTTTTTT
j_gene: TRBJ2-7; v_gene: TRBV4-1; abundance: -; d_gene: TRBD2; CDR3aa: CASSHPGLAGIGPYEQYF; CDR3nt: TGCGCCAGCAGCCACCCAGGACTAGCGGGAATTGGCCCCTACGAGCAGTACTTC
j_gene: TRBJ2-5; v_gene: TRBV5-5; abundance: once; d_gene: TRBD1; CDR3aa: CASSVQGARETQYF; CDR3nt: TGTGCCAGCAGCGTGCAGGGGGCGCGTGAGACCCAGTACTTC
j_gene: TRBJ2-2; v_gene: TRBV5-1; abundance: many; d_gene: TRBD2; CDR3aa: CASSLASAGGSAGELFF; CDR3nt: TGCGCCAGCAGCTTGGCTAGCGCGGGAGGTAGCGCCGGGGAGCTGTTTTTT
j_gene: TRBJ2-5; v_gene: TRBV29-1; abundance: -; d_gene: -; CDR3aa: CSVGPLETQYF; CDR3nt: TGCAGCGTGGGCCCCTTGGAGACCCAGTACTTC
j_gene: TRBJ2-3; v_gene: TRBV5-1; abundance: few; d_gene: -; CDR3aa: CASSETGTSTDTQYF; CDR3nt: TGCGCCAGCAGCGAAACAGGGACGAGCACAGATACGCAGTATTTT
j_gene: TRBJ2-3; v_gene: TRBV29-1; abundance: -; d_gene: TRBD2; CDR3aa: CSARGTSGTDTQYF; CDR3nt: TGCAGCGCTAGAGGGACTAGCGGAACAGATACGCAGTATTTT
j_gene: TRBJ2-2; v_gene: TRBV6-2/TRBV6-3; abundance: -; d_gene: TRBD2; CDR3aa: CASRSLAGVAGELFF; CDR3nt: TGTGCCAGCAGGTCACTAGCGGGAGTTGCCGGGGAGCTGTTTTTT
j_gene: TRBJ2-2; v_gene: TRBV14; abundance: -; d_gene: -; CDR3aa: CASSQGLVRSAGELFF; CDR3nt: TGTGCCAGCAGCCAAGGACTAGTAAGGTCGGCCGGGGAGCTGTTTTTT
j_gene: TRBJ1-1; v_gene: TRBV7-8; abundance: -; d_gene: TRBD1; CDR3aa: CASSRRAGGAEEAFF; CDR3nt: TGTGCCAGCAGCCGTCGGGCAGGGGGCGCGGAGGAAGCTTTCTTT
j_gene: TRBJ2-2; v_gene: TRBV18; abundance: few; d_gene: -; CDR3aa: CASSATPGELFF; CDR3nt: TGTGCCAGCTCAGCGACCCCCGGGGAGCTGTTTTTT
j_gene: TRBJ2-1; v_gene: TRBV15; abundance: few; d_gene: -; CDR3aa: CATSPPGFSSYNEQFF; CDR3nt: TGTGCCACCAGCCCCCCGGGATTTAGCTCCTACAATGAGCAGTTCTTC
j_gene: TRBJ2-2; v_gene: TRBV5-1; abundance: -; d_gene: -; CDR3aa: CASSPPGATGELFF; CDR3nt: TGCGCCAGCAGCCCCCCAGGGGCCACCGGGGAGCTGTTTTTT
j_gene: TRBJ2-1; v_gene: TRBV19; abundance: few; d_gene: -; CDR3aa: CASSWFGGRSSYNEQFF; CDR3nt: TGTGCCAGTAGTTGGTTCGGCGGGCGGAGCTCCTACAATGAGCAGTTCTTC
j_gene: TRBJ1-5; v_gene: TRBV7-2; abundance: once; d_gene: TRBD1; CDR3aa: CASSSDRGFQPQHF; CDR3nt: TGTGCCAGCAGCTCCGACAGGGGGTTTCAGCCCCAGCATTTT
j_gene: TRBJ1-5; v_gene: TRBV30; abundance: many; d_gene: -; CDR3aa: CAWSAGRRSNQPQHF; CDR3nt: TGTGCCTGGAGTGCGGGCAGGAGAAGCAATCAGCCCCAGCATTTT
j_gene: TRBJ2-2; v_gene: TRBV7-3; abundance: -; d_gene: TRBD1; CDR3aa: CASSATGANTGELFF; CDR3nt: TGTGCCAGCAGCGCGACAGGGGCGAACACCGGGGAGCTGTTTTTT
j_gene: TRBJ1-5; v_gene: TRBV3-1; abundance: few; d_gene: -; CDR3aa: CASSQEIMQPQHF; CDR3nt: TGTGCCAGCAGCCAAGAAATAATGCAGCCCCAGCATTTT